This T cell receptor beta chain was sequenced for a study of immune heterogeneity within non-small cell lung tumors. Multiplex PCR amplified TCR beta CDR3 with 32 V and 13 J primers. TCRdb passed the multiplex PCR reads through MiXCR, listing each CDR3 protein once. The sample contains roughly 4,000 distinct CDR3 sequences, around 30% of which appear only once. Germline-derived CDR1 and CDR2 are MNHNS and SASEGT. V lost 5 bases, J lost 3 bases, and 8 bases lay in between. This CDR3 is built from 13 residues. Template came from bulk tumor genomic DNA, at about 650 ng per sample. In surgery, several biopsies were collected from each primary tumor at widely spaced sites. Curative surgery was undertaken by patients, who had untreated, newly diagnosed non-small cell lung cancer. This clonotype ranks as medium-sized. Its specificity is unknown. General study results and limits: Local T-cell repertoire clonality was correlated with local tumor mutational burden, and the correlation was positive. It was moderate in strength but statistically significant (R approximately 0.3).

The origin of this receptor is a man between 60 and 75 years old with non-small cell lung cancer. The V and J genes are TRBV6-1 and TRBJ2-1, with D possibly matching TRBD2 (5 bases). Sequencing was performed on lung tumor tissue. CDR3 DNA: TGTGCCAGCAGTCAAGGACTCTACAATGAGCAGTTCTTC. Protein sequence: CASSQGLYNEQFF.